The 14 T cell receptor beta chains listed next were all sequenced from one sample in a study of blood T cell repertoires in COVID-19. Here immunoSEQ multiplex PCR was the method, and the copy in TCRdb shows in-frame clones only, minus some. Here the sample spans 270,000 or so clones, less than 90% being singletons. Source material: peripheral blood. Receptors originate from a human donor in a cohort sampled during active COVID-19.

The chain uses TRBV18 and TRBJ1-6, with 10 positions matching TRBD1. Germline V lookup: CDR1 KGHSH, CDR2 LQKENI. Trimming took 3 bases from V and 9 from J; bases not matched to a gene: 2. This CDR3 region has 14 residues. In DNA, the CDR3 is TGTGCCAGCTCACCCCGGGACAGGGGTTCACCCCTCCACTTT. It yields the protein CASSPRDRGSPLHF. Using reference TRBV18 and TRBJ1-6 for the parts outside the CDR3, the full variable domain is NAGVMQNPRHLVRRRGQEARLRCSPMKGHSHVYWYRQLPEEGLKFMVYLQKENIIDESGMPKERFSAEFPKEGPSILRIQQVVRGDSAAYFCASSPRDRGSPLHFGNGTRLTVT.

V gene TRBV2 combines with J gene TRBJ1-2; TRBD1 might be the D (5 bases). Germline assignment: CDR1 SNHLY and CDR2 FYNNEI. CDR3 size: 13 residues. V was shortened by 4 bases and J by 4 bases, with 10 bases between the two germline ends. The CDR3, as DNA: TGTGCCAGCAGTGTCTGGGGGGGCTATGGCTACACCTTC. It encodes CASSVWGGYGYTF.

The V gene is TRBV9, the J gene TRBJ1-5; 8 bases fit TRBD1. Germline V lookup: CDR1 SGDLS, CDR2 YYNGEE. The CDR3 is 15 amino acids. The J segment lost 3 bases and the V segment lost 0 bases, leaving 2 bases of the junction unmatched. CDR3 in amino acids: CASSVGTGNNQPQHF. The CDR3 DNA follows: TGTGCCAGCAGCGTAGGGACAGGGAACAATCAGCCCCAGCATTTT.

The chain uses TRBV7-9 and TRBJ2-1; D is perhaps TRBD2 (6 bases). The CDR3 loop spans 15 amino acids. Trimming pared 4 bases from V and 4 bases from J, leaving 14 bases between. CDR1 is SEHNR, CDR2 FQNEAQ, per germline (reference sequence). The CDR3 bases are TGTGCCAGCAGCTCCCTCGGGGCGGGATACAATGAGCAGTTCTTC. It encodes CASSSLGAGYNEQFF.

The rearrangement uses TRBV5-1 and TRBJ1-2, with 7 bases identical to TRBD1. The CDR3 is 14 amino acids. The germline V gene encodes CDR1 SGHRS and CDR2 YFSETQ. The V and J ends lost 0 bases and 4 bases, in that order; junction bases with no gene match: 3. The CDR3 loop is CASSLEGAGYGYTF. CDR3 sequence (DNA): TGCGCCAGCAGCTTGGAGGGGGCAGGCTATGGCTACACCTTC.

The CDR3 reads CASSLERDFYGYTF. CDR3 nucleotides: TGTGCCAGCAGCTTAGAACGGGACTTCTATGGCTACACCTTC. V and J are TRBV7-2 and TRBJ1-2; D might be TRBD1 (5 bases). V lost 1 base and J 4 bases, leaving 10 bases between the germline ends. The germline CDR1 and CDR2 sequences are SGHTA and FQGNSA. The CDR3 has 14 amino acids.

The rearrangement links TRBV5-1 to TRBJ1-4; 7 bases map to TRBD1. Germline assignment: CDR1 SGHRS and CDR2 YFSETQ. V shed 4 bases and J 0 bases; nucleotides not matched to a gene: 6. CDR3 length: 16 amino acids. In DNA, the CDR3 is TGCGCCAGCAGCCCTCAGACAGGGTCAACTAATGAAAAACTGTTTTTT. It yields the protein CASSPQTGSTNEKLFF.

The chain uses TRBV19 and TRBJ1-6; 7 bases match TRBD1. Germline trimming cut 7 bases from V and 7 bases from J; bases unmatched to any gene: 7. Germline CDR1 and CDR2: LNHDA and SQIVND (reference sequence). The CDR3 contains 14 residues. The CDR3 nucleotides read TGTGCCAGTAAAGTGGGGACAGAGAATTCACCCCTCCACTTT. Amino acids: CASKVGTENSPLHF. The entire variable domain, with the rest obtained from reference TRBV19 and TRBJ1-6, is as follows: DGGITQSPKYLFRKEGQNVTLSCEQNLNHDAMYWYRQDPGQGLRLIYYSQIVNDFQKGDIAEGYSVSREKKESFPLTVTSAQKNPTAFYLCASKVGTENSPLHFGNGTRLTVT.

The chain carries TRBV10-3 and TRBJ1-5, with D unclear. The V and J ends lost 0 bases and 4 bases respectively, with 10 bases between them. There are 15 residues in the CDR3. Germline CDR1 is ENHRY and CDR2 is SYGVKD. The CDR3 nucleotides read TGTGCCATCAGTGAGTCGGGCAGGTTAAATCAGCCCCAGCATTTT. This codes for CAISESGRLNQPQHF.

This rearrangement joins TRBV7-2 to TRBJ2-7; possible D gene TRBD2, 5 bases. CDR3 length equals 14 residues. Germline CDR1 SGHTA, CDR2 FQGNSA. V was trimmed by 1 base and J by 7 bases, leaving 14 bases between them. The CDR3 sequence is CASSLESGLGEQYF. Here the CDR3 DNA reads TGTGCCAGCAGCTTAGAGAGCGGCCTGGGGGAGCAGTACTTC.

The chain joins TRBV6-2 or TRBV6-3 to TRBJ2-1, with TRBD2 as a possible D gene (6 bases). With 4 bases removed from V and 4 bases from J, the gap between germline ends came to 20 bases. CDR1 is MNHEY and CDR2 is SVGEGT in the germline V gene. CDR3 length: 17 amino acids. The CDR3 reads CASSSEGRGGVYNEQFF. CDR3 nucleotides: TGTGCCAGCAGTTCCGAAGGACGGGGAGGCGTTTACAATGAGCAGTTCTTC.

The CDR3 sequence is CASSQDPRPSYEQYF. DNA of the CDR3: TGCGCCAGCAGCCAAGACCCTAGGCCATCCTACGAGCAGTACTTC. This chain uses TRBV4-1 with TRBJ2-7, with D uncertain. Germline loops: CDR1 MGHRA, CDR2 YSYEKL. CDR3 size: 15 residues. V lost 0 bases and J 1 base, leaving 10 bases between the germline ends.

CDR3 bases: TGTGCCAGCAGCTTAGGGCGGGCTACGAACACCGGGGAGCTGTTTTTT. Its protein is CASSLGRATNTGELFF. This chain uses TRBV7-9 with TRBJ2-2; D may be TRBD2 (5 bases). The CDR3 is made up of 16 amino acids. Germline CDR1 SEHNR, CDR2 FQNEAQ (reference sequence). The V end was cut by 1 base, the J end by 0 bases, with 9 bases between. Looking up the rest from reference TRBV7-9 and TRBJ2-2 gives the full variable domain: DTGVSQNPRHKITKRGQNVTFRCDPISEHNRLYWYRQTLGQGPEFLTYFQNEAQLEKSRLLSDRFSAERPKGSFSTLEIQRTEQGDSAMYLCASSLGRATNTGELFFGEGSRLTVL.

This chain links TRBV7-8 with TRBJ1-1; weak D call: TRBD1 (6 bases). The CDR3 spans 14 residues. V was shortened by 3 bases and J by 1 base, with 9 bases between the two germline ends. Germline-derived CDR1 and CDR2 are SGHVS and FQNEAQ. For the CDR3, the DNA is TGTGCCAGCAGCTTGTTACAGGGGAACACTGAAGCTTTCTTT. This encodes CASSLLQGNTEAFF.